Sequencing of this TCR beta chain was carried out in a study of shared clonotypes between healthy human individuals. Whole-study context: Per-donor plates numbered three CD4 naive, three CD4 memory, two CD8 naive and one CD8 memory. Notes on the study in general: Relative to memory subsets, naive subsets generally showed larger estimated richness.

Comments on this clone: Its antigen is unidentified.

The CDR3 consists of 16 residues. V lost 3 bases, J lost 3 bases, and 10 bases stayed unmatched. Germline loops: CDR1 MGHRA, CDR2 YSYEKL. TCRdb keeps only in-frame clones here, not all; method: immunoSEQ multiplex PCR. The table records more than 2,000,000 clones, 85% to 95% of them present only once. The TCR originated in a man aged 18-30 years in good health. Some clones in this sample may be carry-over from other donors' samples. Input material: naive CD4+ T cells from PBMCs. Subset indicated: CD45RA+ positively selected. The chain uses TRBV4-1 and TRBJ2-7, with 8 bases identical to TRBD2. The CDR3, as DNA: TGCGCCAGCAGCCAGGCGCCAGCGGGGGTATACTACGAGCAGTACTTC. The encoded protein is CASSQAPAGVYYEQYF.